This TCR beta chain was sequenced during a study of regulatory T cells in long-lasting Graves disease. Study outcomes and limitations: Gene preferences differed: TRBV28, TRBJ1-2, TRBJ2-5 in persistent cases.

Time point here: newly diagnosed GD, antithyroid drugs for less than 3 months. Making the TCR library involved RNA that had been extracted from PBMCs. V trimming: 4 bases; J trimming: 5 bases; junction bases outside the gene matches: 18. The CDR3 is 19 amino acids. Libraries of TCR beta came from iRepertoire HTBI primers plus Arm-PCR of CDR3 regions. Per the authors' pipeline: Sample data revealed fewer than 70 TRBV and 14 TRBJ segments. MiXCR was run by TCRdb on the multiplex PCR reads, yielding one entry per CDR3 protein. TCRdb's processing, not the study's, gives the V and J calls here. Among hundreds of thousands of distinct CDR3 sequences listed, roughly 15% were seen once. This clonotype was counted ten times or more. What it binds is unknown. This sample was shared with a second study, whose subject was T cells in Graves' hyperthyroidism and ophthalmopathy. From that study: Aged 18 to 65, the patients had hyperthyroidism that was newly diagnosed and had lasted under 2 months.

The specimen was peripheral blood mononuclear cells (PBMCs), collected at new diagnosis, from a patient treated with antithyroid drugs. The V call is TRBV12-3 or TRBV12-4, the J call TRBJ2-2, with 8 positions matching TRBD1. This sequence was found in a woman aged 30 to 39 with Graves disease. CDR3 region: CASSSTLGTGTGRTGELFF. Here the CDR3 DNA reads TGTGCCAGCAGTTCTACCCTTGGAACCGGGACAGGAAGGACCGGGGAGCTGTTTTTT.